This T cell receptor (beta chain) was identified during a study of blood T cell repertoires in COVID-19. Study overall: The origin of the acute and convalescent COVID-19 samples was the United States, Italy and Spain.

In the authors' methods: Counts of nucleated cells, estimated from reference gene primer amplification, were obtained. Using immunoSEQ multiplex PCR, the repertoire was profiled, and TCRdb retains in-frame clones only, with some absent. From that table come the V and J calls and clone size; the DNA was used to work out D and trimming. The data contain around 310,000 clones, 80% to 90% of them seen just once; the ten biggest clones take up 5%. The cohort comprised adults aged about 18 to 100 years residing in approximately 22 US areas. Participants were placed into cohorts based on the clinical history they reported. The CDR3 has 14 residues. V trimming: 3 bases; J trimming: 3 bases; junction bases outside the gene matches: 3. The germline gives CDR1 SGHNT, CDR2 YYREEE (reference sequence).

This receptor was obtained from a man younger than 45 who had recovered from COVID-19. This chain links TRBV5-4 with TRBJ2-7; 10 bases are shared with TRBD1. The specimen was PBMCs or T cells enriched from blood (not recorded which). CDR3 loop: CASSYGTGVYEQYF. The CDR3 nucleotides are TGTGCCAGCAGCTATGGGACAGGGGTCTACGAGCAGTACTTC.